These T cell receptor beta chains were read from a single sample in a study of beta chain features in type 1 diabetes. Measured with immunoSEQ multiplex PCR; TCRdb has only the in-frame clones, and not every one. The data show under 250,000 clones, about 11% seen once. Sequencing was performed on central memory CD4+ T cells from blood. Receptors originate from a young man in good health. The CDR3 runs from the conserved cysteine through the conserved F or W. Fields, in order: clone size, J gene, D gene, V gene, CDR3 DNA, CDR3 protein. D genes are given only for firm matches. For some rows the clone size is stated as once, few or many, or as a class when expanded; others skip it.

-,TRBJ2-3,-,TRBV20-1,TGCAGTGCTAGGTTCGGGGATACGCAGTATTTT,CSARFGDTQYF
-,TRBJ1-1,-,TRBV7-2,TGTGCCAGCAGCCCCGGGCCAGAGAACACTGAAGCTTTCTTT,CASSPGPENTEAFF
-,TRBJ1-2,TRBD1,TRBV28,TGTGCCAGCAGTGGCCGACAGGGGAAGAACACCTTC,CASSGRQGKNTF
-,TRBJ2-1,TRBD2,TRBV29-1,TGCAGTCTAAAGACTCGGGCTAGCGGGAGGTCCGGTGAGCAGTTCTTC,CSLKTRASGRSGEQFF
-,TRBJ2-4,TRBD2,TRBV12-5,TGTGCTAGTGGTTTGTATGGAGGGAGCGGGGTTCAGTACTTC,CASGLYGGSGVQYF
-,TRBJ2-5,TRBD1,TRBV2,TGTGCCAGCAGTGCACAGGGGTACCAAGAGACCCAGTACTTC,CASSAQGYQETQYF
few,TRBJ2-1,-,TRBV7-6,TGTGCCAGCAACTTGGGAGGTGGCGGCTACAATGAGCAGTTCTTC,CASNLGGGGYNEQFF
few,TRBJ2-1,TRBD2,TRBV25-1,TGTGCCAGCAGGAGCTCTAGCGGGAGGGGTTACAATGAGCAGTTCTTC,CASRSSSGRGYNEQFF
-,TRBJ1-3,-,TRBV30,TGTGCCTGGAGTGGAAAAGGGTCCGGAAACACCATATATTTT,CAWSGKGSGNTIYF
-,TRBJ1-6,-,TRBV9,TGTGCCAGCAGCGCCTCCGGGACCGAGGGGTCACCCCTCCACTTT,CASSASGTEGSPLHF
-,TRBJ1-1,TRBD1,TRBV28,TGTGCCAGCAGTCCCGGACAGGGCAGGGTCACTGAAGCTTTCTTT,CASSPGQGRVTEAFF
few,TRBJ2-1,-,TRBV21-1,TGTGCCAGCAGCATACTAGCGGGAGTAGATGAGCAGTTCTTC,CASSILAGVDEQFF
-,TRBJ1-1,-,TRBV15,TGTGCCACCAGCAGAGATCTAGGCAGCGGGGCGCGAACTGAAGCTTTCTTT,CATSRDLGSGARTEAFF
few,TRBJ2-1,TRBD2,TRBV11-1,TGTGCCAGCAGCCACGGGACTAGCGGGAGGTACAATGAGCAGTTCTTC,CASSHGTSGRYNEQFF
-,TRBJ2-7,TRBD1,TRBV2,TGTGCCAGCAAACAGGGGGCGGGTGAGCAGTACTTC,CASKQGAGEQYF
-,TRBJ1-2,-,TRBV2,TGTGCCAGCAGCCGGGACAACTATGGCTACACCTTC,CASSRDNYGYTF
many,TRBJ2-7,-,TRBV7-9,TGTGCCAGCAGCGTAAGGGAGGCCCCGGACGAGCAGTACTTC,CASSVREAPDEQYF
many,TRBJ1-2,TRBD1,TRBV7-8,TGTGCCAGCAGCCTAAGGACAGGGGGTGGCTACACCTTC,CASSLRTGGGYTF
-,TRBJ2-5,TRBD2,TRBV18,TGTGCCAGCTCACCTCCCACTAGCGGGATAACAGAGACCCAGTACTTC,CASSPPTSGITETQYF
few,TRBJ2-7,TRBD2,TRBV19,TGTGCCAGTAGTATCTCCGGGGGGAACGAGCAGTACTTC,CASSISGGNEQYF
-,TRBJ2-3,-,TRBV30,TGTGCCTGGAGTCGAGCGCCTAGCACAGATACGCAGTATTTT,CAWSRAPSTDTQYF
-,TRBJ2-3,-,TRBV27,TGTGCCAGCAGTTTATCTATCGGCACAGATACGCAGTATTTT,CASSLSIGTDTQYF
many,TRBJ2-7,TRBD1,TRBV7-9,TGTGCCAGCAGCTCGCTTAGGGACAGGGTCTACGAGCAGTACTTC,CASSSLRDRVYEQYF
few,TRBJ2-5,-,TRBV7-6,TGTGCCAGCCAACAGCAAGAGACCCAGTACTTC,CASQQQETQYF
few,TRBJ2-7,-,TRBV14,TGTGCCAGCAGCCAAGTAGTAGGGAGCGAGCAGTACTTC,CASSQVVGSEQYF
-,TRBJ2-7,TRBD1,TRBV27,TGTGCCAGCAGTCCGTGGGACAGAGCCTACGAGCAGTACTTC,CASSPWDRAYEQYF
-,TRBJ1-6,-,TRBV30,TGTGCCTGGAGTGTGGGGGAATCACCCCTCCACTTT,CAWSVGESPLHF
-,TRBJ2-7,TRBD1,TRBV2,TGTGCCGGTTCGACAGGGGACAACTCCTACGAGCAGTACTTC,CAGSTGDNSYEQYF
few,TRBJ1-4,-,TRBV29-1,TGCATCGTTGAAGATCACTCAACTAATGAAAAACTGTTTTTT,CIVEDHSTNEKLFF
few,TRBJ1-5,-,TRBV30,TGTGCCTGGACCGACGGCGGTCGGCCCCAGCATTTT,CAWTDGGRPQHF
-,TRBJ2-5,-,TRBV30,TGTGCCTGGAGAACTGGACGGGCCGGAGAGACCCAGTACTTC,CAWRTGRAGETQYF
many,TRBJ2-7,TRBD1,TRBV29-1,TGCAGCGTAGGGACAGGGGTCGGAGACGAGCAGTACTTC,CSVGTGVGDEQYF
-,TRBJ2-3,-,TRBV6-1,TGTGCCAGCCAAAGCGGGCGTAGCACAGATACGCAGTATTTT,CASQSGRSTDTQYF
-,TRBJ2-1,-,TRBV7-2,TGTGCCAGCAGCTTAAGGGTTAGCGGTTACAATGAGCAGTTCTTC,CASSLRVSGYNEQFF
-,TRBJ2-3,-,TRBV6-6,TGTGCCAGCAGTTACTTACAGAGCACAGATACGCAGTATTTT,CASSYLQSTDTQYF
-,TRBJ2-3,TRBD1,TRBV7-2,TGTGCCAGCACCTGGACAGGGGAAAGCACAGATACGCAGTATTTT,CASTWTGESTDTQYF
-,TRBJ2-7,TRBD1,TRBV5-4,TGTGCCAGCAGCTTGACAGGGGGTTACGAGCAGTACTTC,CASSLTGGYEQYF
-,TRBJ2-7,TRBD1,TRBV28,TGTGCCAGCAGTAAACAGGGGGCTATCTTCAACGAGCAGTACTTC,CASSKQGAIFNEQYF
-,TRBJ1-2,-,TRBV7-8,TGTGCCAGCAGCTTAGCAACAGGGCCAAGCTACACCTTC,CASSLATGPSYTF
many,TRBJ2-3,-,TRBV5-1,TGCGCCAGCAGCTTGGTGGGGACAGATACGCAGTATTTT,CASSLVGTDTQYF
-,TRBJ2-1,-,TRBV5-1,TGCGCCAGCAGCTCGGGCGGAACAGTCTACAATGAGCAGTTCTTC,CASSSGGTVYNEQFF
many,TRBJ2-5,-,TRBV15,TGTGCCACCGCCGTCCGGGGGGCAATTAAGAGTGGGACCCAGTACTTC,CATAVRGAIKSGTQYF
-,TRBJ2-1,-,TRBV7-6,TGTGCCAGCAGCTTAAGGGACTCCTACAATGAGCAGTTCTTC,CASSLRDSYNEQFF
-,TRBJ1-1,-,TRBV5-1,TGCGCCAGCAGCTTGGATAGGGTGACCACTGAAGCTTTCTTT,CASSLDRVTTEAFF
many,TRBJ2-7,-,TRBV30,TGTGCCTGGAGTGTTGGGGGCAGACTCGAGCAGTACTTC,CAWSVGGRLEQYF
many,TRBJ2-7,-,TRBV7-2,TGTGCCAGCAGGTCTACCTACGAGCAGTACTTC,CASRSTYEQYF
-,TRBJ2-1,-,TRBV10-3,TGTGCCATCAGTGTTCGGGTGAATGAGCAGTTCTTC,CAISVRVNEQFF
-,TRBJ2-3,-,TRBV29-1,TGCAGCGTTGATGGCAGATCTAGCACAGATACGCAGTATTTT,CSVDGRSSTDTQYF
-,TRBJ2-1,TRBD2,TRBV7-9,TGTGCCAGCAGCTTCGGCCGGACTAGGGGTGAGCAGTTCTTC,CASSFGRTRGEQFF
-,TRBJ1-2,TRBD1,TRBV30,TGTGCCTGTCACAGGGGAAACTACTATGGCTACACCTTC,CACHRGNYYGYTF
many,TRBJ2-1,TRBD2,TRBV4-3,TGCGCCAGCAGCCAAGATACGCTAGCGGGATTGGGGAATGAGCAGTTCTTC,CASSQDTLAGLGNEQFF
many,TRBJ2-5,TRBD1,TRBV5-1,TGCGCCAGCAGCTTAAGAGGGGGCGGAGAGACCCAGTACTTC,CASSLRGGGETQYF
few,TRBJ2-3,-,TRBV7-2,TGTGCCAGCAGCTTAGGCGAGCTGTTCACAGATACGCAGTATTTT,CASSLGELFTDTQYF
-,TRBJ2-1,TRBD2,TRBV4-2,TGTGCCAGCAGCCAAGATCCCGGCGGGAGGGGCCCCAATGAGCAGTTCTTC,CASSQDPGGRGPNEQFF
few,TRBJ1-2,TRBD1,TRBV4-2,TGTGCCAGCAGCCGTCCCGGGACAGGGGAGGATGGCTACACCTTC,CASSRPGTGEDGYTF